These 5 T cell receptor beta chains originate from one sample sequenced in a study of blood T cell repertoires in COVID-19. This table comes from immunoSEQ multiplex PCR, and its TCRdb copy is limited to in-frame clones, with some not included. The sample carries 90,000 to 120,000 clones, around four fifths recorded once. Specimen: peripheral blood. Receptors were obtained from a man in his 60s with acute or convalescent COVID-19.

This rearrangement joins TRBV29-1 to TRBJ1-2, with a tentative D call TRBD1 (6 bases). Germline-derived CDR1 and CDR2 are SQVTM and ANQGSEA. The V end lost 3 bases, the J end lost 8 bases, and 13 bases lay between the germline ends. This CDR3 region has 12 residues. The CDR3, as DNA: TGCAGCGTTGATTTGGGGGCGCGGGGCTACACCTTC. It codes for CSVDLGARGYTF.

This chain connects TRBV29-1 to TRBJ1-1, with D uncertain. Germline loops: CDR1 SQVTM, CDR2 ANQGSEA. The V end lost 2 bases, the J end lost 6 bases, and 16 bases lay between the germline ends. This CDR3 has 14 amino acids. CDR3 sequence: CSVESFVGGAEAFF. CDR3 nucleotides: TGCAGCGTTGAAAGTTTTGTGGGAGGCGCTGAAGCTTTCTTT. Complete variable domain (other parts from reference TRBV29-1 and TRBJ1-1): SAVISQKPSRDICQRGTSLTIQCQVDSQVTMMFWYRQQPGQSLTLIATANQGSEATYESGFVIDKFPISRPNLTFSTLTVSNMSPEDSSIYLCSVESFVGGAEAFFGQGTRLTVV.

This chain uses TRBV3-1 (or the pseudogene TRBV3-2) with TRBJ1-2; D is unresolved. V dropped 1 base and J dropped 4 bases, with 7 bases sitting between them. This CDR3 has 13 residues. CDR1 and CDR2 from the germline V gene are LGHDT and YNNKEL (reference sequence). The CDR3, as DNA: TGTGCCAGCAGCCAAGGTGCGGGCTATGGCTACACCTTC. As protein: CASSQGAGYGYTF.

J is TRBJ2-1 and V is TRBV27, with TRBD2 matching over 10 bases. Trimming took 5 bases from V and 7 from J; bases not matched to a gene: 11. Germline V gene data show CDR1 as MNHEY and CDR2 as SMNVEV (reference sequence). This CDR3 spans 16 amino acids. The CDR3 region is CASSVGTSVEVNEQFF. CDR3 bases: TGTGCCAGCAGTGTAGGGACTAGCGTGGAGGTAAATGAGCAGTTCTTC.

This clone was counted between two and nine times. The CDR3 is CASSETGGRTAQHF. CDR3 in DNA: TGTGCCAGCAGTGAAACAGGGGGAAGAACGGCCCAGCATTTT. The chain joins TRBV25-1 to TRBJ1-5; 8 bases are a match to TRBD1. Trimming cost V 2 bases and J 11 bases; bases outside gene matches: 8. Germline V CDR1 and CDR2: MGHDK, SYGVNS. This CDR3 comprises 14 residues.